What follows are 19 T cell receptor beta chains derived from one specimen sequenced in a study of T cell responses to AZD1222 COVID-19 vaccine. Sequencing used immunoSEQ multiplex PCR; TCRdb keeps in-frame clones, though not all of them. The table records about 69,000 clones, 70% to 90% of them present only once. Sample: peripheral blood, taken 28 days after the second AZD1222 dose. These receptors were collected from an adult who received the AZD1222 COVID-19 vaccine.

CDR3 in amino acids: CASSGGTSVRNEQFF. The CDR3 coding sequence is TGTGCCAGCAGCGGCGGGACTAGCGTAAGGAATGAGCAGTTCTTC. This chain connects TRBV9 to TRBJ2-1; 10 bases match TRBD2. Per germline, CDR1 SGDLS and CDR2 YYNGEE. The length of the CDR3 is 15 residues. V trimming: 3 bases; J trimming: 7 bases; junction bases outside the gene matches: 7.

The chain combines TRBV6-5 with TRBJ1-4; D remains unclear. The V gene lost 4 bases and the J gene lost 8 bases, with 14 bases spanning the gap. CDR3 length equals 14 residues. Germline loops: CDR1 MNHEY, CDR2 SVGAGI. CDR3 sequence reads: CASSSPLPNEKLFF. CDR3 sequence (DNA): TGTGCCAGCAGTTCCCCCCTACCGAACGAAAAACTGTTTTTT.

This sequence joins TRBV5-1 and TRBJ2-2; D gene uncertain. Germline CDR1 is SGHRS and CDR2 is YFSETQ. This CDR3 is built from 12 residues. V lost 5 bases to trimming and J lost 7 bases, with 9 bases between them. Here the CDR3 reads CASSRDFGELFF. Here the CDR3 DNA reads TGCGCCAGCAGTAGGGATTTCGGGGAGCTGTTTTTT.

The chain couples TRBV29-1 to TRBJ1-2; D unclear. The CDR3 totals 12 residues. Trimming took 7 bases from V and 5 from J, leaving 14 bases between them. Germline CDR1 is SQVTM and CDR2 is ANQGSEA. CDR3 sequence (DNA): TGCAGCGCACAAGGAAGCCTATATGGCTACACCTTC. This encodes CSAQGSLYGYTF.

This clone was seen only once. The gene calls are TRBV9 and TRBJ2-7; D gene unclear. This CDR3 has 13 amino acids. Germline values: CDR1 SGDLS, CDR2 YYNGEE. V lost 4 bases, J lost 0 bases, and 8 bases lay in between. The CDR3 loop reads CASSPGSSYEQYF. CDR3 nucleotide sequence: TGTGCCAGCAGCCCCGGCAGCTCCTACGAGCAGTACTTC. The full variable domain, in which reference TRBV9 and TRBJ2-7 provide the parts outside the CDR3, is DSGVTQTPKHLITATGQRVTLRCSPRSGDLSVYWYQQSLDQGLQFLIQYYNGEERAKGNILERFSAQQFPDLHSELNLSSLELGDSALYFCASSPGSSYEQYFGPGTRLTVT.

The chain combines TRBV6-5 with TRBJ1-2, with D possibly TRBD1 on 6 matching bases. Germline V gene lookup returns CDR1 MNHEY and CDR2 SVGAGI. With 2 bases removed from V and 1 base from J, the gap between germline ends came to 8 bases. CDR3 size: 14 residues. The CDR3 spells CASSYPDSNYGYTF. CDR3 DNA sequence: TGTGCCAGCAGTTACCCGGACAGTAACTATGGCTACACCTTC.

The chain couples TRBV11-2 to TRBJ2-6; TRBD1 matches at 7 bases. The CDR3 spans 15 residues. With 5 bases clipped from V and 0 bases from J, the junction kept 1 base outside the gene matches. Germline V gives CDR1 SGHAT, CDR2 FQNNGV. CDR3 in DNA: TGTGCCAGCAGCCCAGGGGGCTCTGGGGCCAACGTCCTGACTTTC. Translating gives CASSPGGSGANVLTF.

The chain combines TRBV5-5 with TRBJ1-1; D gene ambiguous. Trimming removed 0 bases at V and 3 bases at J, with 12 bases between. Germline V gene lookup returns CDR1 SGHKS and CDR2 YYEKEE (reference sequence). The CDR3 is made up of 15 amino acids. The CDR3: CASSLERHSYTEAFF. The CDR3 DNA follows: TGTGCCAGCAGCTTGGAGCGACACTCTTACACTGAAGCTTTCTTT.

The CDR3 sequence: CASSQATTGVSGELFF. CDR3 bases: TGTGCCAGCAGCCAAGCGACGACAGGGGTTTCCGGGGAGCTGTTTTTT. The V gene is TRBV3-1 (or the pseudogene TRBV3-2), the J gene TRBJ2-2; the match to TRBD1 covers 8 bases. The CDR3 totals 16 residues. With 1 base clipped from V and 6 bases from J, the junction kept 7 bases outside the gene matches. Germline loops: CDR1 LGHDT, CDR2 YNNKEL (reference sequence).

The V call is TRBV15, the J call TRBJ2-3; the D gene is possibly TRBD1 (6 bases). This CDR3 comprises 15 residues. The germline V and J ends were trimmed by 8 bases and 3 bases, with 18 bases remaining between them. Germline assignment: CDR1 LNHNV and CDR2 YYDKDF (reference sequence). The CDR3, as DNA: TGTGCCACCTCTAAACAGGGAACGGCTACAGATACGCAGTATTTT. This sequence encodes CATSKQGTATDTQYF.

This clone was seen once. The chain recombines TRBV7-9 with TRBJ2-6; no firm D call. Germline loops: CDR1 SEHNR, CDR2 FQNEAQ (reference sequence). V lost 1 base, J lost 0 bases, and 7 bases lay in between. The CDR3 extends over 16 amino acids. The CDR3 region is CASSLGASSGANVLTF. CDR3 nucleotide sequence: TGTGCCAGCAGCTTAGGGGCCAGCTCTGGGGCCAACGTCCTGACTTTC.

The chain has TRBV10-1 and TRBJ2-3; 7 bases are shared with TRBD2. The CDR3 loop spans 13 amino acids. V lost 8 bases and J lost 3; bases outside the gene matches: 5. Per the germline V gene, CDR1 is WNHNN and CDR2 is SYGVQD (reference sequence). The CDR3 DNA reads TGCGCCAGCGGTCGGGAGGAGACAGATACGCAGTATTTT. This codes for CASGREETDTQYF.

This chain uses TRBV27 with TRBJ2-5, with D unresolved. Germline loops: CDR1 MNHEY, CDR2 SMNVEV (reference sequence). This CDR3 region has 14 residues. Trimming cost V 6 bases and J 1 base, with 12 bases left between them. The CDR3 DNA follows: TGTGCCAGCAGAGGACCGCACCTCCAAGAGACCCAGTACTTC. Protein: CASRGPHLQETQYF.

The chain joins TRBV13 to TRBJ2-1, with TRBD1 matching 10 bases. CDR1 PRHDT and CDR2 FYEKMQ come from the germline V gene (reference sequence). CDR3 length: 13 amino acids. The trim removed 10 bases at V and 8 bases at J, leaving 8 bases unmatched. DNA for the CDR3: TGTGCCACCTCCCTTGGGACAGGGGATGAGCAGTTCTTC. This translates into CATSLGTGDEQFF.

The chain uses TRBV5-6 and TRBJ1-6; possible D gene TRBD1, 5 bases. The germline CDR1 and CDR2 sequences are SGHDT and YYEEEE. V was pared by 0 bases and J by 0 bases, with 13 bases between. The CDR3 is made up of 18 amino acids. This CDR3 is CASSLGSSGSSYNSPLHF. Written as DNA, the CDR3 is TGTGCCAGCAGCTTGGGATCATCAGGGAGCTCCTATAATTCACCCCTCCACTTT.

V and J are TRBV7-2 and TRBJ2-5; D not certain. This CDR3 spans 13 amino acids. The V and J ends lost 1 base and 5 bases respectively, with 8 bases between them. CDR1 and CDR2 from the germline V gene are SGHTA and FQGNSA. CDR3 nucleotides: TGTGCCAGCAGCTTAGTCGGCAAGGAGACCCAGTACTTC. This sequence encodes CASSLVGKETQYF.

This chain links TRBV10-2 with TRBJ1-2; D unclear. Trimming took off 0 bases at V and 5 bases at J, with 7 bases between the two ends. This CDR3 is 13 amino acids long. CDR1 and CDR2 from the germline V gene are WSHSY and SAAADI. In DNA form, the CDR3 reads TGCGCCAGCAGTGAGTCGAGCGGTTATGGCTACACCTTC. Translation gives CASSESSGYGYTF.

The rearrangement uses TRBV6-5 and TRBJ2-7; D possibly uses TRBD1 or TRBD2 (6 bases each). The V end was cut by 5 bases, the J end by 2 bases, with 10 bases between. CDR3 length: 13 residues. Germline V CDR1 and CDR2: MNHEY, SVGAGI. CDR3 region: CASSRGPTYEQYF. The CDR3 bases are TGTGCCAGCAGTCGGGGGCCTACCTACGAGCAGTACTTC.

V gene TRBV2 combines with J gene TRBJ1-2; a weak D match, TRBD1 (5 bases). The CDR3 contains 13 residues. V was clipped by 4 bases and J by 7 bases, with 13 bases between them. CDR1 and CDR2 from the germline V gene are SNHLY and FYNNEI. CDR3 bases: TGTGCCAGCAGTGTGTTGGGGGAAAGTGGCTACACCTTC. The encoded protein is CASSVLGESGYTF.